Presented here are 10 T cell receptor beta chains from one specimen sequenced in a study of cytomegalovirus exposure and HLA in healthy donors. Primers included in the PCR were 60 Vbeta and 13 Jbeta primers. Profiling relied on immunoSEQ multiplex PCR, and the TCRdb table lists in-frame clones only, not all of them. In the table there are 200,000 to 250,000 clones, more than 75% of which are singletons. Sequencing was done on a sample of PBMCs. Receptor source: a human donor in good health.

Only one count was recorded for this clone. The rearrangement links TRBV5-1 to TRBJ2-3; 7 bases align to TRBD1. The germline V gene encodes CDR1 SGHRS and CDR2 YFSETQ. The V segment lost 0 bases and the J segment 4 bases; nucleotides outside the gene matches: 5. The CDR3 is made up of 15 amino acids. The DNA for the CDR3 is TGCGCCAGCAGCTTGGGACAGGGCCGTCCAGATACGCAGTATTTT. Translation: CASSLGQGRPDTQYF.

The J gene is TRBJ1-2, the V gene TRBV4-2, with D tentatively TRBD1 (6 bases). The germline V gene encodes CDR1 LGHNA and CDR2 YNFKEQ. V lost 0 bases to trimming and J lost 5 bases, with 13 bases between them. The CDR3 spans 15 residues. This chain's CDR3 is CASSQDQDRGYGYTF. CDR3 nucleotide sequence: TGTGCCAGCAGCCAAGATCAGGACAGAGGGTATGGCTACACCTTC.

This clone was observed a handful of times. The rearrangement links TRBV19 to TRBJ1-1; TRBD1 matches at 8 bases. The CDR3 has 13 residues. V gave up 5 bases and J gave up 8 bases; unmatched junction bases: 7. Germline CDR1 reads LNHDA; CDR2 reads SQIVND (reference sequence). In DNA form, the CDR3 reads TGTGCCAGTAGTCGGGACAGGAGTACGGAAGCTTTCTTT. This gives the protein CASSRDRSTEAFF. The complete variable domain, with remaining parts taken from reference TRBV19 and TRBJ1-1, reads DGGITQSPKYLFRKEGQNVTLSCEQNLNHDAMYWYRQDPGQGLRLIYYSQIVNDFQKGDIAEGYSVSREKKESFPLTVTSAQKNPTAFYLCASSRDRSTEAFFGQGTRLTVV.

The gene calls are TRBV5-1 and TRBJ2-1, with TRBD2 matching over 8 bases. CDR3 length: 13 amino acids. The V gene's germline CDR1 is SGHRS and CDR2 YFSETQ. Trimming at V came to 4 bases and at J to 12 bases, leaving 9 bases not matched to a gene. The CDR3 reads CASSPRPGTRQFF. The CDR3 DNA reads as TGCGCCAGCAGCCCACGACCGGGGACTAGGCAGTTCTTC.

V usage is TRBV6-1 and J usage is TRBJ2-7; possibly TRBD2 for D (6 bases). The CDR3 consists of 13 residues. V was clipped by 2 bases and J by 7 bases, with 12 bases between them. Germline CDR1 MNHNS, CDR2 SASEGT. The DNA for the CDR3 is TGTGCCAGCAGTGAAAGAGGGGCGGGGGAGCAGTACTTC. Protein product: CASSERGAGEQYF.

This clone occurred a few times. The chain employs TRBV5-4 and TRBJ2-3; 12 bases agree with TRBD1. Germline-derived CDR1 and CDR2 are SGHNT and YYREEE (reference sequence). This CDR3 spans 13 amino acids. With V trimmed by 6 bases and J by 8 bases, 4 bases remained unmatched. This CDR3 is CASTGTGGGTQYF. The CDR3 bases are TGTGCCAGCACCGGGACAGGGGGCGGTACGCAGTATTTT.

The chain has TRBV7-8 and TRBJ2-1; TRBD2 matches at 9 bases. J was trimmed by 9 bases and V by 5 bases; bases with no gene match: 11. The CDR3 runs 15 residues. CDR1 SGHVS and CDR2 FQNEAQ come from the germline V gene. CDR3 region: CASSPTSSGATEQFF. The CDR3 region has the DNA TGTGCCAGCAGCCCAACTTCTAGCGGGGCCACTGAGCAGTTCTTC.

The chain is built from TRBV6-5 and TRBJ2-3; D gene uncertain. V gave up 2 bases and J gave up 3 bases, with 9 bases separating them. This CDR3 comprises 14 residues. From germline, CDR1 is MNHEY and CDR2 SVGAGI. Here the CDR3 DNA reads TGTGCCAGCAGTTACGGGCCTTGGACAGATACGCAGTATTTT. Its translation: CASSYGPWTDTQYF.

J is TRBJ1-3 and V is TRBV6-5, with D tentatively TRBD1 (5 bases). Trimming removed 3 bases at V and 6 bases at J, with 15 bases between. The CDR3 is 15 residues long. From germline, CDR1 is MNHEY and CDR2 SVGAGI. The CDR3 sequence: CASSYALGLSNTIYF. The CDR3 region has the DNA TGTGCCAGCAGTTATGCCTTGGGGCTTTCAAACACCATATATTTT.

V usage is TRBV7-9 and J usage is TRBJ2-7; D gene unclear. Germline loops: CDR1 SEHNR, CDR2 FQNEAQ (reference sequence). This CDR3 comprises 13 residues. Trimming removed 1 base from V and 6 bases from J, with 10 bases in between. The CDR3, as DNA: TGTGCCAGCAGCTTAGAGCGAAACCTCGAGCAGTACTTC. Amino acid sequence: CASSLERNLEQYF.